The 3 T cell receptor beta chains listed next were all sequenced from one sample in a study of blood T cell repertoires in COVID-19. Some clones are missing from TCRdb's copy, which holds only in-frame ones; the method was immunoSEQ multiplex PCR. The sample carries 150,000 to 200,000 clones, 80% to 85% recorded once. The sequenced material came from peripheral blood. The origin of the receptors is a woman between 65 and 79 years old with COVID-19, enrolled during active disease.

The chain recombines TRBV10-3 with TRBJ2-2, with 7 bases matching TRBD1. CDR3 length: 16 residues. From germline, CDR1 is ENHRY and CDR2 SYGVKD. V dropped 0 bases and J dropped 6; count of bases not matched to a gene: 7. The CDR3 here is CAISESRQGNAGELFF. The CDR3 nucleotides read TGTGCCATCAGTGAGTCGAGACAGGGTAACGCCGGGGAGCTGTTTTTT.

This chain joins TRBV27 and TRBJ2-6, with 9 bases aligning to TRBD1. Germline lookup yields CDR1 MNHEY and CDR2 SMNVEV (reference sequence). CDR3 length: 16 residues. After removal of 7 bases from V and 3 bases from J, the junction contained 7 bases not matched to a gene. The CDR3 spells CASKLQGASGANVLTF. Here the CDR3 DNA reads TGTGCCAGCAAGCTACAGGGGGCGAGTGGGGCCAACGTCCTGACTTTC.

V usage is TRBV28 and J usage is TRBJ2-6, with D possibly matching TRBD2 (6 bases). CDR3 length: 16 amino acids. Trimming cost V 2 bases and J 0 bases, with 8 bases left between them. Germline loops: CDR1 MDHEN, CDR2 SYDVKM. The CDR3 reads CASSLAGISGANVLTF. The DNA of the CDR3 is TGTGCCAGCAGTTTAGCGGGGATCTCTGGGGCCAACGTCCTGACTTTC.